This T cell receptor (beta chain) stems from a study of shared clonotypes between healthy human individuals. On the study more broadly: CD4 naive and memory got three plates each, CD8 naive two, CD8 memory one.

Profiling relied on immunoSEQ multiplex PCR, and the TCRdb table lists in-frame clones only, not all of them. The sample yields about 1.9 million clones, around 93% seen once. The CDR3 is 16 amino acids. Germline CDR1 is SGHAT and CDR2 is FQNNGV. The J segment lost 5 bases and the V segment lost 5 bases, leaving 11 bases of the junction unmatched. Positive CCR7 selection of CD45RO-negative cells yielded the naive CD8 cells, and terminally differentiated effector memory CD45RA+ cells were excluded. V gene TRBV11-2 combines with J gene TRBJ2-3, with TRBD2 identical over 9 bases. Sequenced: naive CD8+ T cells from PBMCs. The receptor was derived from a man between 18 and 29 years old in good health. Some clones in this sample may be carry-over from other donors' samples. The CDR3 DNA is TGTGCCAGCAGCACCTTAGCGGGAGTGGTTGGAGATACGCAGTATTTT. Protein: CASSTLAGVVGDTQYF.